Given below is one T cell receptor (beta chain) in context. Described treatment: oral pan-JAK inhibitor, 5-10 mg twice daily. Extraction and reverse transcription of RNA yielded cDNA as the sequencing template. TCRdb's table, derived via immunoSEQ multiplex PCR, lists solely in-frame clones and lacks some. Altogether 150,000 to 200,000 clones are present, 50% to 60% being singletons, with the ten largest covering over 3%. J was trimmed by 1 base and V by 6 bases; bases with no gene match: 3. CDR1 is SQVTM, CDR2 ANQGSEA, per germline. The CDR3 sequence is 13 residues long. This entry is derived from a study of CD8+ T cells in alopecia areata.

The chain combines TRBV29-1 with TRBJ2-3; 8 positions agree with TRBD2. This specimen was CD4+ T cells sorted from blood, taken at week 4, from a patient treated with tofacitinib. This sequence originates from a human donor with alopecia areata. For the CDR3, the DNA is TGCAGCGTACTAGCGGATGGCACAGATACGCAGTATTTT. This sequence encodes CSVLADGTDTQYF.